The 19 T cell receptor beta chains below come from one sample, sequenced in a study of blood T cell repertoires in COVID-19 (TCRdb year 2020). Libraries were constructed by the immunoSEQ multiplex PCR assay. TCRdb provides this immuneACCESS table in a form limited to in-frame rearrangements. Some clones are lacking; in checked studies, under half of them reflect an unresolved V gene, and why the rest are absent is not known. The sample profile shows fewer than 200,000 clones; around 87% of them were found once. The ten biggest clones cover about 3% of the sample. Sequenced: peripheral blood. The receptors come from a man aged 35 to 55 with active or convalescent COVID-19.

This clone has just a few counts. V gene TRBV5-1 combines with J gene TRBJ2-2; TRBD1 is a possible D gene (5 bases). CDR1 and CDR2 (germline): SGHRS, YFSETQ. The CDR3 sequence is 14 residues long. Trimming left V 4 bases short and J 2 bases short, with 9 bases between. This chain's CDR3 is CASSQDTNTGELFF. CDR3 DNA sequence: TGCGCCAGCAGCCAGGACACCAACACCGGGGAGCTGTTTTTT.

V and J are TRBV11-3 and TRBJ2-1, with 10 bases identical to TRBD1. Germline trimming cut 1 base from V and 9 bases from J; bases unmatched to any gene: 6. The CDR3 runs to 15 residues. Looked up from germline, CDR1 is SGHNT and CDR2 is YENEEA. CDR3 region: CASSLGQGAVVEQFF. The DNA of the CDR3 is TGTGCCAGCAGCTTAGGACAGGGGGCGGTCGTTGAGCAGTTCTTC. Together with reference TRBV11-3 and TRBJ2-1, the CDR3 gives the full variable domain: EAGVVQSPRYKIIEKKQPVAFWCNPISGHNTLYWYLQNLGQGPELLIRYENEEAVDDSQLPKDRFSAERLKGVDSTLKIQPAELGDSAVYLCASSLGQGAVVEQFFGPGTRLTVL.

The chain couples TRBV6-1 to TRBJ2-2; TRBD1 is a possible D gene (6 bases). This CDR3 is built from 16 residues. Germline lookup yields CDR1 MNHNS and CDR2 SASEGT. Trimming took 4 bases from V and 6 from J, leaving 18 bases between them. The CDR3 DNA is TGTGCCAGCAGTGGCCGACAGGACATCTTCCCCGGGGAGCTGTTTTTT. It codes for CASSGRQDIFPGELFF.

CDR3 bases: TGTGCCAGCAGTCTCGGGGGGCCTAGCACAGATACGCAGTATTTT. Translation: CASSLGGPSTDTQYF. The rearrangement joins TRBV7-2 to TRBJ2-3; D is perhaps TRBD2 (7 bases). V was pared by 6 bases and J by 0 bases, with 13 bases between. The germline CDR1 and CDR2 sequences are SGHTA and FQGNSA. The CDR3 has 15 amino acids.

The rearrangement links TRBV19 to TRBJ1-1; 8 positions agree with TRBD1. This CDR3 spans 16 amino acids. CDR1 and CDR2 from the germline V gene are LNHDA and SQIVND (reference sequence). V was clipped by 7 bases and J by 0 bases; unmatched bases: 10. The CDR3 sequence: CASIDRTGFLNTEAFF. DNA of the CDR3: TGTGCCAGTATAGACAGGACAGGGTTTTTGAACACTGAAGCTTTCTTT. Full variable domain (outside the CDR3, taken from reference TRBV19 and TRBJ1-1): DGGITQSPKYLFRKEGQNVTLSCEQNLNHDAMYWYRQDPGQGLRLIYYSQIVNDFQKGDIAEGYSVSREKKESFPLTVTSAQKNPTAFYLCASIDRTGFLNTEAFFGQGTRLTVV.

The V call is TRBV30, the J call TRBJ1-4; tentatively, D is TRBD1 (5 bases). From germline, CDR1 is GTSNPN and CDR2 SVGIG (reference sequence). Deletions cut 1 base from V and 7 bases from J, with 16 bases between. There are 15 residues in the CDR3. Here the CDR3 DNA reads TGTGCCTGGAGTGAAAGTGACAGCTTAGTTGAAAAACTGTTTTTT. Translation gives CAWSESDSLVEKLFF.

The V and J genes are TRBV11-3 and TRBJ2-1, with D maybe TRBD1 (7 bases). Germline values: CDR1 SGHNT, CDR2 YENEEA. This CDR3 comprises 18 residues. V was trimmed by 5 bases and J by 2 bases, leaving 22 bases between them. CDR3 nucleotide sequence: TGTGCCAGCAGCCTCCGGGGGCGGTCAGGGGGACCCTACAATGAGCAGTTCTTC. It codes for CASSLRGRSGGPYNEQFF.

V gene TRBV7-2 combines with J gene TRBJ2-4, with 8 bases matching TRBD1. This CDR3 is 14 amino acids long. The germline V gene has CDR1 SGHTA and CDR2 FQGNSA. Trimming removed 4 bases from V and 5 bases from J; junction bases left unmatched: 4. Here the CDR3 DNA reads TGTGCCAGCAGCTCCGACAGGGGCCAAAACATTCAGTACTTC. Translated, it gives CASSSDRGQNIQYF.

This rearrangement joins TRBV7-3 to TRBJ1-2; TRBD1 might be the D (6 bases). The CDR3 totals 15 residues. CDR1 and CDR2 (germline): SGHTA, FQGTGA. The ends were cut back, 0 bases at V and 4 bases at J, with 12 bases in the middle. The DNA of the CDR3 is TGTGCCAGCAGCTTAACGGCAGGGGCACCCTATGGCTACACCTTC. As protein: CASSLTAGAPYGYTF.

V is TRBV28 and J is TRBJ1-5; no definite D call. Germline V gene data show CDR1 as MDHEN and CDR2 as SYDVKM. With 3 bases removed from V and 5 bases from J, the gap between germline ends came to 11 bases. The CDR3 totals 14 residues. DNA of the CDR3: TGTGCCAGCAGTTTTGGGCAGAGTGATCAGCCCCAGCATTTT. Residues: CASSFGQSDQPQHF.

CDR3 bases: TGTGCCATCAGTGCCGGCAGGGCGGCCTACAATGAGCAGTTCTTC. It codes for CAISAGRAAYNEQFF. The chain employs TRBV10-3 and TRBJ2-1; TRBD1 might be the D (5 bases). This CDR3 spans 15 amino acids. Trimming took 4 bases from V and 2 from J, leaving 12 bases between them. The germline gives CDR1 ENHRY, CDR2 SYGVKD.

The chain has TRBV9 and TRBJ2-5; 7 nucleotides align to TRBD2. The V gene end was trimmed by 0 bases and the J gene end by 2 bases; junction bases not matched to a gene: 4. Germline V gives CDR1 SGDLS, CDR2 YYNGEE. The CDR3 length is 15 residues. CDR3 coding DNA: TGTGCCAGCAGCGTAGCTAGCGGAACTCAAGAGACCCAGTACTTC. As protein: CASSVASGTQETQYF.

The chain uses TRBV7-8 and TRBJ2-1; the match to TRBD2 covers 13 bases. Germline CDR1 reads SGHVS; CDR2 reads FQNEAQ. The V and J ends lost 4 bases and 2 bases, in that order; junction bases with no gene match: 5. The CDR3 runs to 17 residues. CDR3 amino acids: CASSSGTSGDAYNEQFF. CDR3 coding DNA: TGTGCCAGCAGCTCGGGGACTAGCGGGGACGCCTACAATGAGCAGTTCTTC.

V and J are TRBV5-1 and TRBJ2-5, with D perhaps matching TRBD1 (6 bases). This CDR3 is 15 amino acids long. Trimming took 2 bases from V and 4 from J, leaving 15 bases between them. Germline V lookup: CDR1 SGHRS, CDR2 YFSETQ. As DNA, the CDR3 is TGCGCCAGCAGCTTATATCCAGGGGACGGAGAGACCCAGTACTTC. It translates to CASSLYPGDGETQYF.

This clone was found many times. The J gene is TRBJ2-3, the V gene TRBV2; D perhaps matches TRBD2 (6 bases). Germline V gives CDR1 SNHLY, CDR2 FYNNEI. With 1 base removed from V and 8 bases from J, the gap between germline ends came to 13 bases. The CDR3 is made up of 14 amino acids. The CDR3 here is CASSEGAGWGTQYF. The CDR3 DNA reads TGTGCCAGCAGTGAAGGAGCGGGCTGGGGTACGCAGTATTTT.

This chain links TRBV2 with TRBJ1-1, with a weak D call TRBD1 (6 bases). The CDR3 extends over 16 amino acids. CDR1 is SNHLY and CDR2 is FYNNEI in the germline V gene. V was pared by 9 bases and J by 1 base, with 21 bases between. CDR3 loop: CASSRGDTGPNTEAFF. CDR3 coding DNA: TGTGCCAGTAGCAGGGGCGACACCGGACCGAACACTGAAGCTTTCTTT.

This clone was detected only a few times. The CDR3 nucleotides read TGTGCCAGCACTTTGTATCAGGGAGGCGGCTACACCTTC. Protein: CASTLYQGGGYTF. J is TRBJ1-2 and V is TRBV6-5; D might be TRBD1 (5 bases). From germline, CDR1 is MNHEY and CDR2 SVGAGI. The CDR3 runs 13 residues. Trimming shortened V by 7 bases and J by 8 bases, and 17 bases separated the two germline ends.

The chain carries TRBV20-1 and TRBJ2-5; TRBD1 is a possible D gene (6 bases). This CDR3 has 10 amino acids. CDR1 DFQATT and CDR2 SNEGSKA come from the germline V gene (reference sequence). CDR3 in amino acids: CLTGEGTQYF. The DNA of the CDR3 is TGCTTGACAGGAGAAGGGACCCAGTACTTC.

V is TRBV7-9 and J is TRBJ2-7; TRBD2 aligns across 9 bases. There are 13 residues in the CDR3. Germline V gene lookup returns CDR1 SEHNR and CDR2 FQNEAQ (reference sequence). V lost 6 bases, J lost 4 bases, and 4 bases stayed unmatched. Here the CDR3 reads CASRPGLAYEQYF. DNA for the CDR3: TGTGCCAGCAGACCGGGACTAGCTTACGAGCAGTACTTC.